This passage covers 13 T cell receptor beta chains from one sample sequenced in a study of T cells in Graves' hyperthyroidism and ophthalmopathy. Amplification of TCR beta CDR3 regions used RNA as the template. The TCR CDR3 was amplified in a first-round RT-PCR using the HTBI primer set. TCRdb recomputed calls from the multiplex PCR reads with MiXCR, one row per CDR3 protein. Altogether nearly 600,000 distinct CDR3 sequences are present, more than 11% being singletons, with the ten largest covering roughly 6.2%. Sequenced material: blood. The receptors shown here come from a woman aged 25 to 45 with Graves' hyperthyroidism that later progressed to Graves' ophthalmopathy.

Concerning this clonotype itself: At one boundary the junction diverges from the germline segment, which might be a read error. The chain carries TRBV2 and TRBJ2-7; TRBD2 matches 8 bases. CDR3 size: 14 residues. Germline V gives CDR1 SNHLY, CDR2 FYNNEI. Here the CDR3 DNA reads TGCGCCAGCAGTTCACTAGCGGAGCACACCGAGCAGTACTTC. Translation gives CASSSLAEHTEQYF.

This clonotype showed up many times. The CDR3 loop reads CASSPGSAMGYEQYF. For the CDR3, the DNA is TGTGCCAGCAGCCCAGGGTCCGCAATGGGTTACGAGCAGTACTTC. This chain joins TRBV5-6 and TRBJ2-7; D is possibly TRBD1 (5 bases). CDR3 length: 15 residues. Trimming removed 4 bases from V and 4 bases from J, with 18 bases in between. Germline assignment: CDR1 SGHDT and CDR2 YYEEEE.

This sequence joins TRBV12-5 and TRBJ2-5; possibly TRBD1 for D (6 bases). The CDR3 is 16 residues long. Per the germline V gene, CDR1 is LGHNT and CDR2 is FRNRAP. The V end lost 2 bases, the J end lost 1 base, and 14 bases lay between the germline ends. CDR3 DNA sequence: TGTGCTAGTGGTTTGTACCCGTGGGGGCCCCAAGAGACCCAGTACTTC. Translation: CASGLYPWGPQETQYF.

This clonotype has a count of ten or more. This rearrangement joins TRBV11-2 to TRBJ2-7; D unresolved. The V end was cut by 8 bases, the J end by 2 bases, with 10 bases between. There are 12 residues in the CDR3. Per germline, CDR1 SGHAT and CDR2 FQNNGV. CDR3 sequence (DNA): TGTGCCAGCGGAAGCGAGACCTACGAGCAGTACTTC. It encodes CASGSETYEQYF.

The table lists this clonotype with many counts. The CDR3 reads CASRGTGEGIAFF. For the CDR3, the DNA is TGTGCCAGCAGGGGGACAGGGGAGGGTATCGCTTTCTTT. This rearrangement joins TRBV12-3 or TRBV12-4 to TRBJ1-1; 10 bases fit TRBD1. With 6 bases clipped from V and 11 bases from J, the junction kept 9 bases outside the gene matches. This CDR3 spans 13 amino acids.

The table lists this clonotype with many counts. CDR3: CATSDLAANSYNEQFF. The CDR3 DNA is TGTGCCACCAGTGATTTAGCGGCGAACTCCTACAATGAGCAGTTCTTC. The chain is built from TRBV24-1 and TRBJ2-1, with D maybe TRBD2 (5 bases). Germline V gene lookup returns CDR1 KGHDR and CDR2 SFDVKD. Trimming shortened V by 1 base and J by 0 bases, and 9 bases separated the two germline ends. The CDR3 runs to 16 residues.

Comment on this clonotype: It is likely a read error, because the conserved phenylalanine at the end of the CDR3 is missing. The rearrangement joins TRBV19 to TRBJ2-6, with 7 bases aligning to TRBD1. Trimming took 3 bases from V and 0 from J; bases not matched to a gene: 5. Germline V gene lookup returns CDR1 LNHDA and CDR2 SQIVND (reference sequence). This CDR3 has 17 amino acids. In DNA form, the CDR3 reads TGTGCCAGTAGTATCCTGACAGGGCCCTCTGGGGCCAACGTCCTGACTCTC. Translating gives CASSILTGPSGANVLTL.

This clonotype was counted ten times or more. The genes are TRBV6-2 or TRBV6-3 and TRBJ2-7; tentatively, D is TRBD2 (5 bases). The V gene's germline CDR1 is MNHEY and CDR2 SVGEGT. V lost 0 bases, J lost 0 bases, and 15 bases lay in between. The CDR3 consists of 17 residues. The CDR3 sequence: CASSYSSTSGFSYEQYF. The CDR3 region has the DNA TGTGCCAGCAGTTACTCCAGTACAAGCGGATTCTCCTACGAGCAGTACTTC.

At least ten counts were recorded for this clonotype. The rearrangement links TRBV29-1 to TRBJ2-2; possibly TRBD1 or TRBD2 for D (5 bases each). Germline V gives CDR1 SQVTM, CDR2 ANQGSEA. Trimming shortened V by 3 bases and J by 4 bases, and 18 bases separated the two germline ends. The CDR3 contains 16 residues. CDR3 region: CSVETPGRASTGELFF. CDR3 DNA sequence: TGCAGCGTTGAGACGCCAGGGCGGGCGAGCACCGGGGAGCTGTTTTTT.

This clonotype has ten or more counts. The rearrangement links TRBV29-1 to TRBJ2-2; perhaps TRBD1 as D (5 bases). Trimming pared 6 bases from V and 0 bases from J, leaving 8 bases between. The CDR3 runs to 13 residues. The germline gives CDR1 SQVTM, CDR2 ANQGSEA. The DNA for the CDR3 is TGCAGCGTGTTCAGGGCGAACACCGGGGAGCTGTTTTTT. It translates to CSVFRANTGELFF.

This clonotype has a count of ten or more. The chain joins TRBV11-2 to TRBJ1-4; weak D call: TRBD1 (5 bases). Trimming took 5 bases from V and 5 from J, leaving 21 bases between them. The CDR3 consists of 17 residues. CDR1 SGHAT and CDR2 FQNNGV come from the germline V gene. The CDR3 loop is CASSLPEGRTLNEKLFF. The CDR3 bases are TGTGCCAGCAGCCTGCCCGAGGGGAGAACTCTGAATGAAAAACTGTTTTTT.

This clonotype was observed at least ten times. This rearrangement joins TRBV12-3 or TRBV12-4 to TRBJ2-4, with no clear D. This CDR3 contains 15 residues. V was clipped by 3 bases and J by 0 bases, with 9 bases between them. The CDR3 DNA sequence: TGTGCCAGCAGTTTCCGCCTCCTAGCCAAAAACATTCAGTACTTC. It encodes CASSFRLLAKNIQYF.

This clonotype was detected a few times. The chain recombines TRBV4-2 with TRBJ2-1, with TRBD2 matching over 7 bases. V was clipped by 0 bases and J by 6 bases; unmatched bases: 2. CDR1 and CDR2 from the germline V gene are LGHNA and YNFKEQ. The CDR3 extends over 14 amino acids. This CDR3 reads CASSQDGTINEQFF. CDR3 sequence (DNA): TGTGCCAGCAGCCAAGATGGGACTATCAATGAGCAGTTCTTC.